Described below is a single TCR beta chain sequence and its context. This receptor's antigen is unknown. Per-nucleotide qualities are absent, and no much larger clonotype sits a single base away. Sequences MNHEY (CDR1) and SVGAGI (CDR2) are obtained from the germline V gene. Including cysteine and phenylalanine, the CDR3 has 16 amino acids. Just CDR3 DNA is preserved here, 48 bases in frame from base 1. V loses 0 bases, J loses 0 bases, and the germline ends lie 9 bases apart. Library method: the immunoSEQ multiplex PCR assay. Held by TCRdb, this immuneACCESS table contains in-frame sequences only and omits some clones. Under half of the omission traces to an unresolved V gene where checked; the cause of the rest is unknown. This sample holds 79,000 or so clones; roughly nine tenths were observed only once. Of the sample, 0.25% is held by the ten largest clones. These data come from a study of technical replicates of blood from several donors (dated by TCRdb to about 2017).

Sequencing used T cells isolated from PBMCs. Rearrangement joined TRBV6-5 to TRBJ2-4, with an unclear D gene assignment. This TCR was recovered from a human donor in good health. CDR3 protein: CASSYSSLIAKNIQYF. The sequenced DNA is TGTGCCAGCAGTTACTCGAGTTTGATAGCCAAAAACATTCAGTACTTC.